This T cell receptor beta chain was obtained from a study of T cell clusters in autoimmune cytopenias (dated by TCRdb to between 2017 and 2020). With respect to the entire study: A median TRB sequencing depth of 51,575 reads per sample was reached, and a median of around 2,000 distinct TRB clonotypes per sample was obtained. Alongside healthy, CLL and autoimmune hepatitis controls, autoimmune cytopenia patients had their peripheral blood TRB and IGH repertoires sequenced at active disease and again during treatment follow-up. The goal of the study was to determine whether autoimmune cytopenia patients have a disease-specific immune repertoire signature that could serve as a blood-based biomarker.

The paper as a whole reports these results and caveats: Healthy donors had almost three times as many exclusive TRB clusters as active autoimmune hepatitis patients, a finding consistent with an autoimmunity-wide signature. Shifts in the TRB repertoire, including less even repertoires in secondary cytopenia and CLL, were mostly a reflection of lymphoma bias and not of autoimmunity. The GLIPH analysis suggested a lack of physiological T cell clusters in primary autoimmune cytopenia patients, since some 46 clusters were exclusive to healthy donors whereas 15 to 20 were exclusive to patients. The cluster-lack signature was not observed for secondary cytopenia versus CLL, as the signature was apparently masked by the dominant lymphoma-associated repertoire. The T cell clusters were defined in silico only, and their functional role remained to be validated experimentally.

Per sample, 250 ng of peripheral blood genomic DNA, tens of thousands of genome equivalents, was used for TRB amplification. Regarding this clonotype: Its antigen is not yet known.

TRB rearrangements were amplified by multiplex PCR using a touch-down protocol with TRB-A and TRB-B primer pools mixed in one tube. Illumina adapters and sample indices were added to the amplicons through two consecutive PCR reactions using Phusion HS II polymerase. Amplicons were gel-purified with the NucleoSpin Gel and PCR Clean-up kit, then quantified by Qubit and quality-checked on an Agilent 2100 Bioanalyzer. Sequencing of the libraries was performed on an Illumina MiSeq with 600-cycle, single-indexed, paired-end runs. As for how the authors treated the data: MiXCR version 2.1.12 with the default MiXCR reference library was used to align and assemble TRB reads. A clone was defined by each unique CDR3 nucleotide sequence, and analysis was restricted to productive sequences with at least two reads. Alpha-parameterized diversity profiles (alpha 0 to 5), including the Shannon (alpha 1) and Simpson (alpha 2) indices, were computed with an R script to assess repertoire diversity. The tcR package was used to compute combinatorial TRB VJ usage, and cohorts were compared on this usage by principal component analysis with ade4. GLIPH clustering of TCRbeta CDR3s was carried out on cohort pairs matched by age and read depth, and cluster frequencies were compared by Wilcoxon test. The reads were reprocessed in TCRdb, with one entry per CDR3 protein sequence and no accompanying DNA. None of the V and J calls come from the authors' own analysis; TCRdb made them. The table of this sample itemizes under 8,500 distinct CDR3 sequences. 5% to 7% of the sample is held by the ten biggest clonotypes.

Measured from the cysteine to the phenylalanine, the CDR3 is 11 residues long. DNA is not recorded here. Based on the germline V gene (reference sequence), the CDR1 and CDR2 sequences are DFQATT and SNEGSKA. The source is a human donor with an autoimmune cytopenia or autoimmune hepatitis (not recorded which). The sequenced sample was peripheral blood. The V gene is TRBV20-1 and the J gene is TRBJ2-1; the TRBD2 assignment by TCRdb is unverifiable without DNA. This receptor carries the CDR3 CSAPAPRGQFF.